The 19 T cell receptor beta chains given below trace back to one sample, sequenced in a study of T cells after posttransplantation cyclophosphamide. Busulfan-fludarabine conditioning, marrow transplant, and cyclophosphamide on days +3 and +4 were administered. The repertoire was sequenced with immunoSEQ multiplex PCR; TCRdb's copy has only in-frame clones and lacks some. The sample presents about 12,000 clones, none singletons. The sample consisted of PBMCs, taken after allogeneic stem cell transplant with posttransplant cyclophosphamide. These receptors originate from a female patient aged 35 to 55 who received an allogeneic stem cell transplant from a related donor, was CMV-positive, and had acute GVHD only. A subset of T cells may come from the graft donor.

For the CDR3, the DNA is TGTGCCAGCAGCGTAGGGAGTCGTGGAGCCTACTATGGCTACACCTTC. Translated: CASSVGSRGAYYGYTF. J is TRBJ1-2 and V is TRBV9; no clear D gene. Germline values: CDR1 SGDLS, CDR2 YYNGEE. The CDR3 is made up of 16 amino acids. Trimming left V 0 bases short and J 3 bases short, with 15 bases between.

This clone showed up many times. This chain uses TRBV2 with TRBJ2-1; tentatively, D is TRBD2 (6 bases). Trimming pared 5 bases from V and 6 bases from J, leaving 11 bases between. CDR3 length: 13 residues. The germline V gene encodes CDR1 SNHLY and CDR2 FYNNEI. The CDR3 nucleotides read TGTGCCAGCAGTAGCCTGGGGGGCAATGAGCAGTTCTTC. Translated: CASSSLGGNEQFF. Supplemented by reference TRBV2 and TRBJ2-1, the full variable domain reads EPEVTQTPSHQVTQMGQEVILRCVPISNHLYFYWYRQILGQKVEFLVSFYNNEISEKSEIFDDQFSVERPDGSNFTLKIRSTKLEDSAMYFCASSSLGGNEQFFGPGTRLTVL.

V usage is TRBV6-5 and J usage is TRBJ2-2; perhaps TRBD2 as D (7 bases). The CDR3 loop spans 15 amino acids. Germline V gene sequence: CDR1 MNHEY, CDR2 SVGAGI. V dropped 5 bases and J dropped 4 bases, with 14 bases sitting between them. CDR3 DNA: TGTGCCAGCAGTAGGGGGGGGGCGGTCACCGGGGAGCTGTTTTTT. Its protein product is CASSRGGAVTGELFF.

This clone showed up many times. The chain is built from TRBV11-2 and TRBJ2-4, with D tentatively TRBD2 (5 bases). Trimming stripped 5 bases from V and 1 base from J, with 15 bases between. The germline V gene has CDR1 SGHAT and CDR2 FQNNGV. The CDR3 is made up of 16 amino acids. The CDR3 nucleotides read TGTGCCAGCAGCCCACTCCTGGGAGAGGCCAAAAACATTCAGTACTTC. It encodes CASSPLLGEAKNIQYF.

This clone was counted at least ten times. V and J are TRBV5-1 and TRBJ1-2; tentatively, D is TRBD1 (6 bases). CDR3 length: 14 amino acids. The V gene's germline CDR1 is SGHRS and CDR2 YFSETQ. The V end lost 3 bases, the J end lost 7 bases, and 16 bases lay between the germline ends. CDR3 region: CASSYEQGLGGYTF. The CDR3 region has the DNA TGCGCCAGCAGCTACGAACAGGGATTAGGTGGCTACACCTTC.

This clone was recorded many times. The chain joins TRBV5-1 to TRBJ2-1, with D tentatively TRBD2 (5 bases). This CDR3 spans 13 amino acids. Germline V CDR1 and CDR2: SGHRS, YFSETQ. V shed 4 bases and J shed 9 bases, with 14 bases lying between them. The DNA for the CDR3 is TGCGCCAGCAGCCCCACCGATGGAGGTGAGCAGTTCTTC. Its protein product is CASSPTDGGEQFF. The whole variable domain, remainder taken from reference TRBV5-1 and TRBJ2-1, is KAGVTQTPRYLIKTRGQQVTLSCSPISGHRSVSWYQQTPGQGLQFLFEYFSETQRNKGNFPGRFSGRQFSNSRSEMNVSTLELGDSALYLCASSPTDGGEQFFGPGTRLTVL.

This clone was picked up many times. This chain joins TRBV7-9 and TRBJ2-3; TRBD2 agrees at 7 bases. V shed 2 bases, J shed 6 bases, and the junction held 5 bases outside the gene matches. The germline gives CDR1 SEHNR, CDR2 FQNEAQ (reference sequence). The CDR3 spans 14 residues. The CDR3 sequence: CASSLLAERDTQYF. The CDR3, as DNA: TGTGCCAGCAGCTTACTAGCGGAAAGGGATACGCAGTATTTT. Using reference TRBV7-9 and TRBJ2-3 for the parts outside the CDR3, the full variable domain is DTGVSQNPRHKITKRGQNVTFRCDPISEHNRLYWYRQTLGQGPEFLTYFQNEAQLEKSRLLSDRFSAERPKGSFSTLEIQRTEQGDSAMYLCASSLLAERDTQYFGPGTRLTVL.

By proportion, this clone is medium-sized. This chain uses TRBV27 with TRBJ2-7; D is ambiguous. V lost 0 bases to trimming and J lost 2 bases, with 11 bases between them. This CDR3 comprises 15 residues. The germline gives CDR1 MNHEY, CDR2 SMNVEV (reference sequence). CDR3 protein: CASSLSLTSAYEQYF. The DNA for the CDR3 is TGTGCCAGCAGTTTATCACTGACATCCGCCTACGAGCAGTACTTC.

In this sample, this clone turned up a few times. The chain recombines TRBV7-8 with TRBJ2-5; tentative D call: TRBD2 (7 bases). Judging by the DNA end, TRBJ2-7 fits better; the J call may be wrong. CDR3 length equals 14 residues. The germline gives CDR1 SGHVS, CDR2 FQNEAQ. The CDR3 DNA follows: TGTGCCAGCAGCCCCCCGGGGGGCCCCTACGAGCAGTACTTC. As protein: CASSPPGGPYEQYF.

This clone has a count of ten or more. The chain uses TRBV6-5 and TRBJ1-1, with D possibly matching TRBD1 (6 bases). V was shortened by 2 bases and J by 1 base, with 14 bases between the two germline ends. The germline gives CDR1 MNHEY, CDR2 SVGAGI. This CDR3 spans 16 amino acids. The CDR3 DNA is TGTGCCAGCAGTTACCCTGGTTTCAGGGGGAACACTGAAGCTTTCTTT. Its translation is CASSYPGFRGNTEAFF.

This clone was counted ten times or more. The chain is built from TRBV4-1 and TRBJ1-4, with 10 bases lining up with TRBD1. The germline CDR1 and CDR2 sequences are MGHRA and YSYEKL. V was clipped by 5 bases and J by 8 bases; unmatched bases: 8. This CDR3 is built from 15 residues. The CDR3 protein is CASSTRQGAGEKLFF. The CDR3 nucleotides read TGCGCCAGCAGCACCCGACAGGGGGCGGGGGAAAAACTGTTTTTT.

This clone has ten or more counts. The CDR3 is CASSEERGSPLHF. The CDR3 coding sequence is TGTGCCAGCAGTGAAGAAAGGGGGTCACCCCTCCACTTT. The chain has TRBV6-1 and TRBJ1-6; D is perhaps TRBD1 (6 bases). The germline V gene has CDR1 MNHNS and CDR2 SASEGT. Trimming pared 1 base from V and 10 bases from J, leaving 8 bases between. CDR3 length: 13 residues.

V and J are TRBV9 and TRBJ1-1, with 12 bases identical to TRBD1. V dropped 3 bases and J dropped 0; count of bases not matched to a gene: 24. This CDR3 comprises 23 residues. Germline V CDR1 and CDR2: SGDLS, YYNGEE. This CDR3 reads CASSALPGGQGAMVMKVNTEAFF. The CDR3 coding sequence is TGTGCCAGCAGCGCCCTCCCGGGGGGACAGGGGGCGATGGTAATGAAAGTGAACACTGAAGCTTTCTTT.

The chain uses TRBV13 and TRBJ2-1, with TRBD2 identical over 8 bases. This CDR3 is built from 15 residues. V trimming: 5 bases; J trimming: 5 bases; junction bases outside the gene matches: 8. The germline gives CDR1 PRHDT, CDR2 FYEKMQ (reference sequence). CDR3 coding DNA: TGTGCCAGCAGCGCAATCGGGGGGGCCGACAATGAGCAGTTCTTC. It codes for CASSAIGGADNEQFF.

This clone was observed at least ten times. V gene TRBV10-3 combines with J gene TRBJ1-4, with 10 bases matching TRBD1. Looked up from germline, CDR1 is ENHRY and CDR2 is SYGVKD. The CDR3 loop spans 15 amino acids. Losses at the gene ends were 10 bases for V and 3 bases for J; bases not matched to a gene: 8. CDR3 protein: CATGQGVEANEKLFF. The CDR3, as DNA: TGTGCCACCGGACAGGGGGTGGAGGCTAATGAAAAACTGTTTTTT.

The chain couples TRBV6-6 to TRBJ1-1; a weak D match, TRBD1 (6 bases). CDR1 and CDR2 from the germline V gene are MNHNY and SVGAGI (reference sequence). This CDR3 has 14 residues. Trimming left V 7 bases short and J 2 bases short, with 14 bases between. The CDR3 region has the DNA TGTGCCAGCAAGGGGGGGGGACTTAACACTGAAGCTTTCTTT. Amino acid sequence: CASKGGGLNTEAFF.

This clone came up many times. The chain is built from TRBV5-5 and TRBJ1-1, with D tentatively TRBD1 (5 bases). The V end was cut by 3 bases, the J end by 0 bases, with 6 bases between. The germline V gene has CDR1 SGHKS and CDR2 YYEKEE (reference sequence). The CDR3 has 13 amino acids. Here the CDR3 reads CASSWTMNTEAFF. CDR3 DNA sequence: TGTGCCAGCAGCTGGACAATGAACACTGAAGCTTTCTTT.

This clone showed up many times. V usage is TRBV11-1 and J usage is TRBJ1-1; maybe TRBD1 (5 bases). Germline values: CDR1 SGHAT, CDR2 FQDESV (reference sequence). Trimming removed 3 bases at V and 6 bases at J, with 11 bases between. The CDR3 totals 13 residues. CDR3 residues: CASSLGRGAEAFF. The CDR3 nucleotides read TGTGCCAGCAGCTTGGGAAGGGGCGCTGAAGCTTTCTTT.

This clone was found many times. V usage is TRBV11-1 and J usage is TRBJ2-1, with 13 bases identical to TRBD2. The CDR3 contains 17 residues. CDR1 SGHAT and CDR2 FQDESV come from the germline V gene (reference sequence). V shed 3 bases, J shed 0 bases, and the junction held 2 bases outside the gene matches. The CDR3 protein is CASSFGTSGVSYNEQFF. As DNA, the CDR3 is TGTGCCAGCAGCTTCGGGACTAGCGGGGTCTCCTACAATGAGCAGTTCTTC.